These T cell receptor beta chains were read from a single sample in a study of blood T cell repertoires in COVID-19. Repertoires were generated with immunoSEQ multiplex PCR, while TCRdb's copy carries only in-frame clones and drops some. In the table there are fewer than 85,000 clones, around four fifths of which are singletons. The sample consisted of peripheral blood. These receptors were taken from a woman aged 55-75 years with acute or convalescent COVID-19. Each CDR3 is given with its conserved first and last residue. The D gene is left open where the match is weak. Size is stated for part of the rows, as once, few or many counts, or as a class when the clone is expanded.

>TRBJ1-2|TRBD1|TRBV24-1|once
TGTGCCACCAGTGATACGGGGACAGGGGATGGGTATGGCTACACCTTC
CATSDTGTGDGYGYTF
>TRBJ2-7|-|TRBV27|-
TGTGCCAGCAGCAGAGAGCGGGTTCTAAGCGGAGGGTCGTACTACGAGCAGTACTTC
CASSRERVLSGGSYYEQYF
>TRBJ1-5|TRBD1|TRBV6-1|few
TGTGCCAGCAGTGAAGCAGGGACAGGGCGGGGGCCCCAGCATTTT
CASSEAGTGRGPQHF
>TRBJ2-5|TRBD2|TRBV9|-
TGTGCCAGCAGCGTAGCTATGGCGGGAGTAGGCGAGACCCAGTACTTC
CASSVAMAGVGETQYF
>TRBJ2-5|TRBD2|TRBV7-2|-
TGTGCCAGCAGCTTAAATTCGGGGGGGGAAGAGACCCAGTACTTC
CASSLNSGGEETQYF
>TRBJ2-3|TRBD1|TRBV4-2|-
TGTGCCAGCAGCCAAGGACAGGGTTGGGATACGCAGTATTTT
CASSQGQGWDTQYF
>TRBJ1-2|-|TRBV29-1|-
TGCAGCGTTGAGACTACCCCGGGCGGCCTTATAGGCTACACCTTC
CSVETTPGGLIGYTF
>TRBJ2-3|TRBD2|TRBV7-2|-
TGTGCCAGCAGCTTAGAAGGAAGCGGGGGGGCCTGGGATACGCAGTATTTT
CASSLEGSGGAWDTQYF
>TRBJ2-3|-|TRBV12-2|-
TGTGCAAGTCGCTTAGCGGACCTAGCCAGTGATACGCAGTATTTT
CASRLADLASDTQYF
>TRBJ2-7|TRBD2|TRBV5-1|-
TGCGCCAGCACCCGGACTAGCGGGAGGAACTACGAGCAGTACTTC
CASTRTSGRNYEQYF
>TRBJ1-2|-|TRBV30|-
TGTGCCTGGAGTGGAGGAGGGCCGGGCAACTATGGCTACACCTTC
CAWSGGGPGNYGYTF
>TRBJ2-7|TRBD1|TRBV6-6|-
TGTGCCAGCAGCACAACCGCAGGGGGAAGCTCCTACGAGCAGTACTTC
CASSTTAGGSSYEQYF
>TRBJ2-2|-|TRBV11-3|-
TGTGCCAGCAGCCCTGGGACTGGAGGGGCCGGGGAGCTGTTTTTT
CASSPGTGGAGELFF
>TRBJ1-2|-|TRBV6-1|once
TGTGCCAGCAGTGAAGTACGGGTCGCTAGCGGCTACACCTTC
CASSEVRVASGYTF
>TRBJ2-1|TRBD2|TRBV19|-
TGTGCCAGTAGTAGGTTTCAGGCGGGAGCGTCCGTAAATGAGCAGTTCTTC
CASSRFQAGASVNEQFF
>TRBJ2-5|-|TRBV6-1|-
TGTGCCAGCAGTGAATCGGAGACCCAGTACTTC
CASSESETQYF
>TRBJ2-1|-|TRBV24-1|-
TGTGCCACCAGTGATTTGGCACAGAACTACAATGAGCAGTTCTTC
CATSDLAQNYNEQFF
>TRBJ1-5|TRBD1|TRBV19|-
TGTGCCAGTAGTAAAAACCGGGACAGGGGGCGCGGGGTTCAGCCCCAGCATTTT
CASSKNRDRGRGVQPQHF
>TRBJ1-2|-|TRBV6-6|-
TGTGCCAGCAGCTACCGACAGGTGGGGATCGCCTATGGCTACACCTTC
CASSYRQVGIAYGYTF
>TRBJ2-1|-|TRBV5-1|-
TGCGCCAGCAGCTTGTCTAGTCAAGGGGTGGGTGAGCAGTTCTTC
CASSLSSQGVGEQFF
>TRBJ1-2|-|TRBV7-3|-
TGTGCCAGCAGCACCACGCCCGCGAGCCTTGGCTACACCTTC
CASSTTPASLGYTF
>TRBJ1-2|TRBD1|TRBV10-3|-
TGTGCCATCAGTGAGACAGGGGCCTATGGCTACACCTTC
CAISETGAYGYTF
>TRBJ2-2|-|TRBV27|-
TGTGCCAGCAGTTTATGGCACCCTAGCCGAAACACCGGGGAGCTGTTTTTT
CASSLWHPSRNTGELFF
>TRBJ2-1|-|TRBV2|-
TGTGCCAGCAGTGTGAACGGCCCAGGGGATGAGCAGTTCTTC
CASSVNGPGDEQFF
>TRBJ1-1|-|TRBV7-2|-
TGTGCCAGCAGACCCGGTAAGGACAGAAAAGCTTTCTTT
CASRPGKDRKAFF
>TRBJ2-1|TRBD2|TRBV3-1/TRBV3-2|-
TGTGCCAGCAGTTCCGTGCCAGCGGGGAGTCGCAATGAGCAGTTCTTC
CASSSVPAGSRNEQFF
>TRBJ1-1|-|TRBV9|-
TGTGCCAGCAGCTCACGCCCCACAGGCGTAGCTTTCTTT
CASSSRPTGVAFF
>TRBJ2-1|TRBD2|TRBV9|-
TGTGCCAGCGGGGCCCACGCGGGAGTCGGCAATGAGCAGTTCTTC
CASGAHAGVGNEQFF
>TRBJ2-4|TRBD1|TRBV7-9|once
TGTGCCAGCAGCTTAGGCCCGGGACAGAAAAACATTCAGTACTTC
CASSLGPGQKNIQYF
>TRBJ2-1|TRBD2|TRBV7-9|few
TGTGCCAGCAGCCCGAGGAATGGGACTAGCGCATACAATGAGCAGTTCTTC
CASSPRNGTSAYNEQFF
>TRBJ1-5|TRBD1|TRBV9|-
TGTGCCAGCAGCGCAGGGGACAGGGACAATCAGCCCCAGCATTTT
CASSAGDRDNQPQHF
>TRBJ1-4|TRBD1|TRBV30|-
TGTGCCTGCAGGGGGCCGGGTGAAAAACTGTTTTTT
CACRGPGEKLFF
>TRBJ1-5|TRBD1|TRBV19|few
TGTGCCAGTACCCTGACAGGGGGCAACGGACAGCCCCAGCATTTT
CASTLTGGNGQPQHF
>TRBJ1-1|TRBD1|TRBV5-4|-
TGTGCCAGCAGCTTGGCCGGGACAGTCATGAACACTGAAGCTTTCTTT
CASSLAGTVMNTEAFF
>TRBJ1-2|-|TRBV19|-
TGTGCCAGTAGTCCGGACACGAACTATGGCTACACCTTC
CASSPDTNYGYTF
>TRBJ1-4|-|TRBV19|-
TGTGCCAGTAGTAGTGGGACAAATATTGAAAAACTGTTTTTT
CASSSGTNIEKLFF
>TRBJ1-6|-|TRBV3-1/TRBV3-2|-
TGTGCCAGCAGCCAAGGGGGGGGATCCAATTCACCCCTCCACTTT
CASSQGGGSNSPLHF
>TRBJ1-1|-|TRBV11-2|-
TGTGCCAGCAGCCGAAATACAGGGAACACTGAAGCTTTCTTT
CASSRNTGNTEAFF
>TRBJ2-5|TRBD1|TRBV27|-
TGTGCCAGCAGTTCCCGGACAGGGTGGGATAGAGAGACCCAGTACTTC
CASSSRTGWDRETQYF
>TRBJ2-2|TRBD1|TRBV7-9|-
TGTGCCAGCAGCTACGACAGGGGTTGGATCACCGGGGAGCTGTTTTTT
CASSYDRGWITGELFF
>TRBJ2-4|TRBD2|TRBV4-2|-
TGTGCCAGCAGCCATCTCGGGACTAGCGGGGGGGCTAACATTCAGTACTTC
CASSHLGTSGGANIQYF
>TRBJ1-1|TRBD1|TRBV10-1|-
TGCGCCAGCAGTGGGACAGGGGCGGCTGAAGCTTTCTTT
CASSGTGAAEAFF
>TRBJ2-5|-|TRBV6-5|few
TGTGCCACCTCACCGGAAGAGACCCAGTACTTC
CATSPEETQYF